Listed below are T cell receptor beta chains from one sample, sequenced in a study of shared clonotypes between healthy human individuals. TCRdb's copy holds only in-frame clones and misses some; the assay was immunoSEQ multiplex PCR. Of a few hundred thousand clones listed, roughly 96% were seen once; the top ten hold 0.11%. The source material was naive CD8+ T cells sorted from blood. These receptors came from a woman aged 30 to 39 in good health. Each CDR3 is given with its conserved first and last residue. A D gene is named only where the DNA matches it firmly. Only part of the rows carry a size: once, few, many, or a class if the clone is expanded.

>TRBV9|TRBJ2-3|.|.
TGTGCCAGCAGCGTACCCAACCTTGCGGATACGCAGTATTTT
CASSVPNLADTQYF
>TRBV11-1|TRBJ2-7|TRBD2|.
TGTGCCAGCAGTTCGGGACTAGCGAGTCCCTACGAGCAGTACTTC
CASSSGLASPYEQYF
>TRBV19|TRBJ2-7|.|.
TGTGCCAGTAGTATCCGGGACAATATCTACGAGCAGTACTTT
CASSIRDNIYEQYF
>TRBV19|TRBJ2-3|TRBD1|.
TGTGCCAGTAGTCCGGACAGGGCGAGAGATACGCAGTATTTT
CASSPDRARDTQYF
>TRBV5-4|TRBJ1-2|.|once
TGTGCCAGCAGCTTGGCCTTGTCTCCCTATGGCTACACCTTC
CASSLALSPYGYTF
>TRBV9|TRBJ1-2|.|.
TGTGCCAGCAGCGACACTAGGTCGGACGGTAACTATGGCTACACCTTC
CASSDTRSDGNYGYTF
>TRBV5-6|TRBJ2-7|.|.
TGTGCCAGCAGCTTTACAGGAAACGCCTACGAGCAGTACTTC
CASSFTGNAYEQYF
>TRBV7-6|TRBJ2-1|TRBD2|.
TGTGCCAGCAGCTTAGAGGGACTAGTAAATGAGCAGTTCTTC
CASSLEGLVNEQFF
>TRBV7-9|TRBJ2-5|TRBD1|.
TGTGCCAGCAGCACCCCTCAGGGGGCTTACCAAGAGACCCAGTACTTC
CASSTPQGAYQETQYF
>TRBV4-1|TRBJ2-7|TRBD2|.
TGCGCCAGCAGCCCCCGAGTAGCGGGTAGCTCCTACGAGCAGTACTTC
CASSPRVAGSSYEQYF
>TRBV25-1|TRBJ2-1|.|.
TGTGCCAGCAGTGGCTACAATGAGCAGTTCTTC
CASSGYNEQFF
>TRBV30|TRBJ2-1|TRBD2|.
TGTGCCTGGAGTGTACTGGCGGGAGGTCCCTACAATGAGCAGTTCTTC
CAWSVLAGGPYNEQFF
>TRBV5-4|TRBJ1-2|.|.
TGTGCCAGCAGCTTGGCGGAGGGGGGGTATGGCTACACCTTC
CASSLAEGGYGYTF
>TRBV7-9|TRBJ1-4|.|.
TGTGCCAGCAGCGTAAATGAAAAACTGTTTTTT
CASSVNEKLFF
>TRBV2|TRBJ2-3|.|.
TGTGCCAGCAGGAAAATAATATCTAGCACAGATACGCAGTATTTT
CASRKIISSTDTQYF
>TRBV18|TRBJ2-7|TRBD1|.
TGTGCCAGCTCACGGGGACAGGGCCACGAGCAGTACTTC
CASSRGQGHEQYF
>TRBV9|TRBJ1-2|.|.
TGTGCCAGCAGCGTAGATCCCCGGGACGGAAAATATGGCTACACCTTC
CASSVDPRDGKYGYTF
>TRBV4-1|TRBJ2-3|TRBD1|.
TGCGCCAGCAGCCGCAGACAGGGGATTAGCACAGATACGCAGTATTTT
CASSRRQGISTDTQYF
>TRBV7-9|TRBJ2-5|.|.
TGTGCCAGCAGCCCACAAAGCGGAGCAGACCAAGAGACCCAGTACTTC
CASSPQSGADQETQYF
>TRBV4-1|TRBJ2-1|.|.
TGCGCCAGCAGCCAAGATCCGGTCTCCGCGTGGGGACACAATGAGCAGTTCTTC
CASSQDPVSAWGHNEQFF
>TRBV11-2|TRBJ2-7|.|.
TGTGCCAGCAGGTTCCCAGGGGTAGGCGAGCAGTACTTC
CASRFPGVGEQYF
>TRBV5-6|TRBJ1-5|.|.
TGTGCCAGCAGCAGAGGGGTTCAGCCCCAGCATTTT
CASSRGVQPQHF
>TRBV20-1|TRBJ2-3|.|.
TGCAGTGCACAGTGGGATACGCAGTATTTT
CSAQWDTQYF
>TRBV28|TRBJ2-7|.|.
TGTGCCAGCAGTCCCCCGGGGGTCGAGCAGTACTTC
CASSPPGVEQYF
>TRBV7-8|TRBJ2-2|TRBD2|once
TGTGCCAGCAGCCCGGGACTAGCTGGAAACACCGGGGAGCTGTTTTTT
CASSPGLAGNTGELFF
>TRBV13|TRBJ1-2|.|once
TGTGCCAGCAGCTTAGAAGTAACCCCCTATGGCTACACCTTC
CASSLEVTPYGYTF
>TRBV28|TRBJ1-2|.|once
TGTGCCAGCAGTTCCCAAGACGGACGGGGCAATGGCTACACCTTC
CASSSQDGRGNGYTF
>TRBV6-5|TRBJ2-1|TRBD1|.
TGTGCCAGCAGTTACGGGGACAGCTCCTACAATGAGCAGTTCTTC
CASSYGDSSYNEQFF
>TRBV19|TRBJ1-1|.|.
TGTGCCAGTAGTATAGGTGTCGGCGCGAGGACGGTTGAAGCTTTCTTT
CASSIGVGARTVEAFF
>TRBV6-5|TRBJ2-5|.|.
TGTGCCAGCAGTTATCCCGAGGCGGGGACCCAGTACTTC
CASSYPEAGTQYF
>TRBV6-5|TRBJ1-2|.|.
TGTGCCAGCAGTGATGGCTACACCTTC
CASSDGYTF
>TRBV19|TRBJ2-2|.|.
TGTGCCAGTAGTACCCACAGGGATTGGGGCACCGGGGAGCTGTTTTTT
CASSTHRDWGTGELFF
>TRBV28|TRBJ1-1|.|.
TGTGCCAGCAGGGCAGTCCGGGTCGTTGACACTGAAGCTTTCTTT
CASRAVRVVDTEAFF
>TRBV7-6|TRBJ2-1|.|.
TGTGCCAGCACCTCCGAGAGCAAGGGGACCAATGAGCAGTTCTTC
CASTSESKGTNEQFF
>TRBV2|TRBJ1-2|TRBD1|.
TGTGCCAGCCCGGGACAGTTAAATGGCTACACCTTC
CASPGQLNGYTF
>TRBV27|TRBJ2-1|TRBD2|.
TGTGCCAGCGGACTAGCGTCCTACAATGAGCAGTTCTTC
CASGLASYNEQFF
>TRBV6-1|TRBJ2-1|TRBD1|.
TGTGCCAGAGGGACAGGGGGCAAGGATGAGCAGTTCTTC
CARGTGGKDEQFF